This T cell receptor (beta chain) originates from a study of shared clonotypes between healthy human individuals. Looking at the study overall: Each donor's CD4 naive and CD4 memory cells filled three plates apiece, CD8 naive two, and CD8 memory one.

General study results and limits: Genetic and exposure-history diversity was limited by the few donors.

CDR3 length equals 14 residues. In germline, CDR1 is SEHNR, CDR2 FQNEAQ (reference sequence). The V segment lost 3 bases and the J segment 0 bases; nucleotides outside the gene matches: 0. Comment on this clone: Its antigen is unknown. This sample includes further DNA sequences coding for the same CDR3.

Splitting of each subset's genomic DNA was done evenly across several immunoSEQ plates. Authors' analysis steps: Junction-only sequences produced by ImmunoSEQ had no quality scores, so filtering differed. Clones were sequenced by immunoSEQ multiplex PCR, and TCRdb holds only the in-frame ones, with some missing. V and J calls and clone size are given by that table; D and trimming were obtained from the DNA. The sample has some 1,100,000 clones, 78% seen once. Sequenced sample: memory CD4+ T cells from PBMCs. Subset noted: CD45RA-negative fraction. This chain uses TRBV7-9 with TRBJ2-7; 9 bases align to TRBD1. The TCR comes from a young man in good health. Some clones in this sample may be carry-over from other donors' samples. CDR3 nucleotides: TGTGCCAGCAGCTTGGACAGGGGCTCCTACGAGCAGTACTTC. This translates into CASSLDRGSYEQYF.